This TCR beta chain was documented in a study of vaccination and CD4 T cells after COVID-19. Study summary: A CEFX pool, an HIV-1 Nef pool, or else no peptide went into the control cultures.

This clonotype was counted a few times. Its specificity is not known. The sample's treatment: roughly nine-day PBMC culture with coronavirus spike peptide pools or control peptides (ViraFEST assay). After removal of 6 bases from V and 6 bases from J, the junction contained 12 bases not matched to a gene. Germline V lookup: CDR1 DFQATT, CDR2 SNEGSKA (reference sequence). The CDR3 spans 16 residues. Sequenced with the Oncomine TCR Beta short-read assay was DNA taken from cultured CD4+ T cells. One entry per CDR3 protein, called by TCRdb with MiXCR from the PCR reads. This table holds more than 15,000 distinct CDR3 sequences, around 74% found once.

The sample taken for sequencing was CD4+ T cells from blood, cultured in vitro. The sequence came from a human donor who had recovered from COVID-19. J is TRBJ1-5 and V is TRBV20-1, with 12 bases fitting TRBD1. CDR3 sequence reads: CSAGKGTGGFGQPQHF. CDR3 nucleotides: TGCAGTGCAGGGAAGGGGACAGGGGGCTTTGGTCAGCCCCAGCATTTT.